This T cell receptor beta chain was captured by sequencing in a study of blood T cell repertoires in COVID-19. Trimming took 3 bases from V and 1 from J; bases not matched to a gene: 12. Germline V gives CDR1 LNHDA, CDR2 SQIVND (reference sequence). The CDR3 covers 18 residues. Cohort 3 donors counted as recovered after two negative PCRs, clearance, or resolved symptoms. The method was immunoSEQ multiplex PCR; TCRdb's version includes in-frame clones alone and lacks a portion of them. The sample lists just over 300,000 clones, approximately 90% occurring once. This clonotype originated in a man aged 30 to 39 who had recovered from COVID-19. Sequenced input: PBMCs or T cells enriched from blood (not recorded which). This chain uses TRBV19 with TRBJ2-1, with TRBD2 identical over 7 bases. The CDR3 reads CASSIEGSGYWSYNEQFF. Here the CDR3 DNA reads TGTGCCAGTAGTATTGAGGGTAGCGGGTATTGGTCCTACAATGAGCAGTTCTTC.